The sequence of this T cell receptor beta chain was determined in a study of cytomegalovirus exposure and HLA in healthy donors. Study conclusions and caveats: Relative to the roughly 700-donor mean, N-insertions were reportedly fewer in an Asian-associated ancestry cluster in a later analysis.

About this clone: Its antigen is still unknown.

V shed 0 bases and J shed 5 bases, with 12 bases lying between them. CDR3 size: 15 residues. CDR1 SGHRS and CDR2 YFSETQ come from the germline V gene. A multiplex PCR was run with 60 Vbeta primers and 13 Jbeta primers. Measured with immunoSEQ multiplex PCR; TCRdb has only the in-frame clones, and not every one. The table lists fewer than 250,000 clones, roughly 80% of them singletons. The sequenced material came from PBMCs. The receptor was derived from a man in his thirties or forties in good health and CMV-seronegative. This chain joins TRBV5-1 and TRBJ2-1; possibly TRBD2 for D (5 bases). The CDR3 bases are TGCGCCAGCAGCTTGGAGAGTCTCGGGGACAATGAGCAGTTCTTC. Residues: CASSLESLGDNEQFF.